This T cell receptor (beta chain) was observed in a study of blood T cell repertoires in COVID-19. Germline values: CDR1 SGHKS, CDR2 YYEKEE (reference sequence). V trimming: 4 bases; J trimming: 0 bases; junction bases outside the gene matches: 15. The CDR3 is 19 amino acids. The repertoire was sequenced with immunoSEQ multiplex PCR; TCRdb's copy has only in-frame clones and lacks some. The repertoire holds 150,000 or so clones, roughly 86% seen once, with around 0.63% in the top ten. The sequenced sample was peripheral blood. This chain uses TRBV5-5 with TRBJ1-4; 7 bases line up with TRBD1. The sequence was obtained from a man aged 55 to 70 with COVID-19, enrolled during active disease. CDR3 in amino acids: CASSTIRQGRGPTNEKLFF. DNA of the CDR3: TGTGCCAGCAGCACAATAAGACAGGGAAGAGGACCAACTAATGAAAAACTGTTTTTT.